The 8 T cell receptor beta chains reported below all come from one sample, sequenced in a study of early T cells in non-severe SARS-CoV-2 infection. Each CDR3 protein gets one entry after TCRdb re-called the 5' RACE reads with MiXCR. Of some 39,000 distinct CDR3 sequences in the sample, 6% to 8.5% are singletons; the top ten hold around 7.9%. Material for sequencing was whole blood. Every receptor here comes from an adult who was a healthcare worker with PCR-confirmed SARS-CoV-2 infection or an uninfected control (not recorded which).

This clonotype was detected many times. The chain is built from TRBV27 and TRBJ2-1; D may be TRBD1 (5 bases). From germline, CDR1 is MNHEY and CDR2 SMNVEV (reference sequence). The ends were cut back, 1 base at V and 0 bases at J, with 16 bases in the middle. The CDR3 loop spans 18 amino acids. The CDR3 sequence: CASSLWGGALSSYNEQFF. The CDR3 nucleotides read TGTGCCAGCAGTTTATGGGGCGGCGCCTTAAGCTCCTACAATGAGCAGTTCTTC.

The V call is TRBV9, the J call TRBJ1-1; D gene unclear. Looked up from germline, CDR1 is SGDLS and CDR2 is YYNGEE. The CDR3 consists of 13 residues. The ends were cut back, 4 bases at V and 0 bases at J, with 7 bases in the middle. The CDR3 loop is CASSLDLNTEAFF. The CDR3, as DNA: TGTGCCAGCAGCCTAGACCTGAACACTGAAGCTTTCTTT.

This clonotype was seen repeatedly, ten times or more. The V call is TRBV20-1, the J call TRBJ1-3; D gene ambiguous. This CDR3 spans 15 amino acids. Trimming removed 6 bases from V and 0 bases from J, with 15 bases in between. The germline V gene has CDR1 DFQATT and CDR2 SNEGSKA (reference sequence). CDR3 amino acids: CSAPGGLLSGNTIYF. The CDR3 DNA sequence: TGCAGTGCCCCCGGAGGACTCCTCTCTGGAAACACCATATATTTT.

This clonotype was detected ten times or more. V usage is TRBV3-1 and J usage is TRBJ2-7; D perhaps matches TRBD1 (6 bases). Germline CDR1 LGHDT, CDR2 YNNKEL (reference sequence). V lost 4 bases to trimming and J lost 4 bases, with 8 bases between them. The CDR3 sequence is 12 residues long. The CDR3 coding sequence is TGTGCCAGCAGCCGGACAGAATACGAGCAGTACTTC. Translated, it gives CASSRTEYEQYF.

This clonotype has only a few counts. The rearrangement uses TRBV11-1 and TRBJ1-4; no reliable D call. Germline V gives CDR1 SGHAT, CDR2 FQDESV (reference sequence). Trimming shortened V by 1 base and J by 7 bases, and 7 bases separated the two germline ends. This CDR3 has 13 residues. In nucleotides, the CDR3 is TGTGCCAGCAGCTTAGGAACACCTGAAAAACTGTTTTTT. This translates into CASSLGTPEKLFF.

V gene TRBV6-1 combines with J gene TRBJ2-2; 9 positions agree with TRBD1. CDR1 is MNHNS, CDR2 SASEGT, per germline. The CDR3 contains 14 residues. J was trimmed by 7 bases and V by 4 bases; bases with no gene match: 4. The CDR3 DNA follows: TGTGCCAGCAGTGTACAGGGGGCGGTCGGGGAGCTGTTTTTT. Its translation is CASSVQGAVGELFF.

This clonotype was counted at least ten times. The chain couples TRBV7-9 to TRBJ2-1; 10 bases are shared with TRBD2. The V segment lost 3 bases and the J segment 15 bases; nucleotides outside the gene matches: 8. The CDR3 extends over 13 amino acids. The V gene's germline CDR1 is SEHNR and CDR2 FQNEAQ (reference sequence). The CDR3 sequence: CASSFSGGTLGFF. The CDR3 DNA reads TGTGCCAGCAGCTTTAGCGGGGGGACCCTCGGGTTCTTC.

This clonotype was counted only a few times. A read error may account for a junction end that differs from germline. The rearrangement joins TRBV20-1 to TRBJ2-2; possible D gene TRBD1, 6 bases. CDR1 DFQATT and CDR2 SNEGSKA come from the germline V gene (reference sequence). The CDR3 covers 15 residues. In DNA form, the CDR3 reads TGCAGTGCTAGAGATCCACAGGGTGACACCGGGGAGCTTTTTTTT. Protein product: CSARDPQGDTGELFF.